These T cell receptor beta chains were read from a single sample in a study of T cells in Graves' hyperthyroidism and ophthalmopathy. TCRdb ran MiXCR on the multiplex PCR reads and lists one entry per CDR3 protein. This sample yields more than 350,000 distinct CDR3 sequences, of which about 16% are seen a single time; approximately 19% belongs to the top ten. The specimen was blood. These receptors all stem from a woman aged 60-75 years with Graves' ophthalmopathy. Both conserved end residues are part of each CDR3. A D gene is named only where the DNA matches it firmly. Where a row states a size, it is once, few, many or the class of an expanded clone; other rows omit it.

d_call	j_call	clone_size	v_call	cdr3_aa	cdr3_nt
TRBD2	TRBJ2-1	few	TRBV20-1	CSGPGLAGGSSYNEQFF	TGCAGTGGGCCGGGACTAGCGGGAGGGAGCTCCTACAATGAGCAGTTCTTC
-	TRBJ2-6	-	TRBV12-3/TRBV12-4	CASSPRDWSSGANVLTF	TGTGCCAGCAGTCCACGGGACTGGAGCTCTGGGGCCAACGTCCTGACTTTC
-	TRBJ1-2	-	TRBV6-1	CASRGGHFGYTF	TGTGCCAGCAGGGGGGGGCATTTCGGCTACACCTTC
TRBD2	TRBJ2-3	many	TRBV6-1	CASSLREGDTQYF	TGTGCCAGCAGTTTGCGGGAGGGAGATACGCAGTATTTT
-	TRBJ1-1	many	TRBV5-1	CASSPGRQRDTEAFF	TGCGCCAGCAGCCCCGGACGGCAGAGGGACACTGAAGCTTTCTTT
TRBD2	TRBJ2-2	few	TRBV29-1	CSVTGTSPTGELFF	TGCAGCGTAACCGGGACTAGCCCCACCGGGGAGCTGTTTTTT
-	TRBJ1-4	few	TRBV6-1	CASSAQGLATYEKLFF	TGTGCCAGCAGTGCCCAGGGATTGGCTACTTATGAAAAACTGTTTTTT
-	TRBJ2-5	many	TRBV6-5	CASSYRGQQETQYF	TGTGCCAGCAGTTATCGGGGGCAGCAAGAGACCCAGTACTTC
-	TRBJ2-7	many	TRBV12-3/TRBV12-4	CASSLVQTGVAYEQYF	TGTGCCAGCAGTTTAGTTCAGACAGGAGTTGCCTACGAGCAGTACTTC
TRBD1	TRBJ1-1	many	TRBV2	CASTGQGAPNTEAFF	TGTGCCAGCACGGGACAGGGGGCCCCGAACACTGAAGCTTTCTTT
TRBD2	TRBJ2-1	many	TRBV5-1	CASSLAPGLGNNEQFF	TGCGCCAGCAGCTTGGCTCCGGGACTAGGGAACAATGAGCAGTTCTTC
TRBD2	TRBJ2-3	many	TRBV29-1	CSAETSGRTDTQYF	TGCAGCGCGGAGACTAGCGGACGCACAGATACGCAGTATTTT
-	TRBJ1-5	-	TRBV19	CATARMGRDQPQHF	TGTGCCACCGCTCGTATGGGGAGGGATCAGCCCCAGCATTTT
-	TRBJ2-3	few	TRBV7-6	CASSLAALTLPSTDTQYF	TGTGCCAGCAGCTTAGCGGCGTTAACACTTCCTAGCACAGATACGCAGTATTTT
-	TRBJ2-2	many	TRBV24-1	CATSVSSSGELFF	TGTGCCACCAGTGTATCCAGCTCCGGGGAGCTGTTTTTT
-	TRBJ1-5	many	TRBV28	CASSSGDNQPQHF	TGTGCCAGCAGTTCCGGGGACAATCAGCCCCAGCATTTT
TRBD2	TRBJ2-7	few	TRBV3-1	CASSHISGDEQYF	TGTGCCAGCAGCCACATAAGCGGGGACGAGCAGTACTTC
-	TRBJ2-2	few	TRBV12-3/TRBV12-4	CASSLKNTGKLFF	TGTGCCAGCAGTTTAAAGAACACCGGGAAGCTGTTTTTT
-	TRBJ2-1	many	TRBV20-1	CSARGQRREKDEQFF	TGCAGTGCTAGAGGCCAGAGGAGAGAGAAGGATGAGCAGTTCTTC
-	TRBJ1-3	-	TRBV6-1	CASSTSQGRNTIYF	TGTGCCAGCAGTACCAGCCAGGGGAGAAACACCATATATTTT
TRBD1	TRBJ1-1	few	TRBV20-1	CSARRQGAKTEAFF	TGCAGTGCTAGAAGGCAGGGGGCAAAGACTGAAGCTTTCTTT
TRBD2	TRBJ2-7	-	TRBV7-2	CASSLVAGGFYEQYF	TGTGCCAGCAGCTTAGTAGCGGGAGGTTTCTACGAGCAGTACTTC
TRBD2	TRBJ2-7	-	TRBV5-4	CASSLDGTSDSYEQYF	TGTGCCAGCAGCTTGGACGGGACTAGCGATTCCTACGAGCAGTACTTC
-	TRBJ1-1	-	TRBV20-1	CSATSGGRLLNTEAFF	TGCAGTGCTACGTCGGGGGGTCGACTTCTGAACACTGAAGCTTTCTTT
-	TRBJ2-2	-	TRBV5-1	CASSYYSGSNTGELFF	TGCGCCAGCAGCTATTATAGCGGTTCGAACACCGGGGAGCTGTTTTTT
TRBD1	TRBJ1-5	many	TRBV7-8	CASSLRTGYSNQPQHF	TGTGCCAGCAGCCTCCGGACAGGGTATAGCAATCAGCCCCAGCATTTT
TRBD1	TRBJ2-7	few	TRBV5-1	CASSLDRGNAEQYF	TGCGCCAGCAGCTTAGACAGGGGGAATGCCGAGCAGTACTTC
TRBD2	TRBJ2-5	few	TRBV6-2/TRBV6-3	CAGSLGLAGDETQYF	TGTGCCGGCAGCCTCGGACTAGCGGGAGATGAGACCCAGTACTTC
-	TRBJ2-7	many	TRBV4-1	CASSQDIGRDEQYF	TGCGCCAGCAGCCAAGATATAGGACGTGACGAGCAGTACTTC
-	TRBJ2-7	few	TRBV5-1	CASSHPTGSRNYEQYF	TGCGCCAGCAGCCACCCTACAGGGAGTAGGAACTACGAGCAGTACTTC
-	TRBJ2-7	many	TRBV3-1	CASSSRYGAYEQYF	TGTGCCAGCAGCTCACGCTACGGGGCCTACGAGCAGTACTTC
TRBD1	TRBJ2-7	few	TRBV7-6	CASSRRDRDHEQYF	TGTGCCAGCAGCCGCCGGGACAGGGACCACGAGCAGTACTTC
-	TRBJ2-1	many	TRBV29-1	CSVGPNNEQFF	TGCAGCGTTGGTCCCAACAATGAGCAGTTCTTC
-	TRBJ2-1	few	TRBV12-5	CASGLVHGGTPARNEQFF	TGTGCTAGTGGTTTGGTACATGGGGGGACTCCCGCCCGGAATGAGCAGTTCTTC
-	TRBJ2-1	-	TRBV19	CASSIVLGSYNEQFF	TGTGCCAGTAGTATAGTCCTAGGGTCCTACAATGAGCAGTTCTTC
-	TRBJ1-2	-	TRBV5-1	CASSSRGPGYTF	TGTGCCAGCAGCTCCAGGGGTCCTGGCTACACCTTC
-	TRBJ1-1	-	TRBV12-3/TRBV12-4	CASSFLRGITEAFF	TGTGCCAGCAGTTTCCTTCGGGGCATAACTGAAGCTTTCTTT
-	TRBJ2-7	many	TRBV6-1	CASSTPGRGGEQYF	TGTGCCAGCAGCACTCCGGGCAGGGGGGGCGAGCAGTACTTC
-	TRBJ2-1	-	TRBV4-1	CASSQEGSARGYNEQFF	TGCGCCAGCAGCCAAGAAGGGAGCGCCCGCGGGTACAATGAGCAGTTCTTC
-	TRBJ2-7	many	TRBV20-1	CSARDLSASTTYEQYF	TGCAGTGCTAGAGATTTAAGTGCCTCCACTACCTACGAGCAGTACTTC
TRBD1	TRBJ2-7	few	TRBV6-5	CASSYRGQGSYEQYF	TGTGCCAGCAGTTACAGGGGACAGGGATCCTACGAGCAGTACTTC
TRBD2	TRBJ2-7	many	TRBV2	CASRTPLAGGFYEQYF	TGTGCCAGCAGGACACCTCTAGCGGGAGGGTTTTACGAGCAGTACTTC
TRBD1	TRBJ2-2	-	TRBV5-1	CASSFLTGSAGELFF	TGCGCCAGCAGCTTTCTGACAGGGTCAGCCGGGGAGCTGTTTTTT
-	TRBJ2-5	many	TRBV27	CASSRREWRTQETQYF	TGTGCCAGCAGCAGGAGAGAATGGCGGACCCAAGAGACCCAGTACTTC
TRBD2	TRBJ2-7	many	TRBV20-1	CSARDRWAGGGEQYF	TGCAGTGCTAGAGATCGTTGGGCGGGAGGGGGCGAGCAGTACTTC
-	TRBJ2-4	-	TRBV18	CASSPASAAKNIQYF	TGTGCCAGCTCACCGGCCTCGGCCGCCAAAAACATTCAGTACTTC
TRBD1	TRBJ1-5	-	TRBV2	CASTEGTGREDNQPQHF	TGTGCCAGCACCGAGGGGACAGGGAGGGAAGACAATCAGCCCCAGCATTTT
TRBD2	TRBJ2-2	few	TRBV29-1	CSVGLAPANTGELFF	TGCAGCGTTGGACTAGCGCCCGCGAACACCGGGGAGCTGTTTTTT
TRBD1	TRBJ2-3	many	TRBV6-1	CASSPTGQGRGSTDTQYF	TGTGCCAGCAGCCCCACCGGACAGGGGAGGGGTAGCACAGATACGCAGTATTTT
-	TRBJ1-1	many	TRBV18	CASSPSSGAGNTEAFF	TGTGCCAGCTCCCCCTCATCGGGGGCCGGGAACACTGAAGCTTTCTTT
-	TRBJ2-4	many	TRBV5-1	CASSLNALNIQYF	TGCGCCAGCAGCTTAAACGCGCTAAACATTCAGTACTTC
-	TRBJ1-2	many	TRBV30	CAWSVVGSYGYTF	TGTGCCTGGAGTGTAGTAGGGAGCTATGGCTACACCTTC